This T cell receptor (beta chain) was sequenced for a study of CXCR3-negative and CXCR3-positive naive CD8 T cells. 5' RACE with UMI labels generated the TRB cDNA libraries. Using the 5' RACE reads, TCRdb records one entry per CDR3 protein without DNA. Its table lists about 130,000 distinct CDR3 sequences. Overall study results and limits: TRB CDR3s of CXCR3-positive naive cells were more hydrophobic than those of CXCR3-negative naive cells. The study inferred TCR strength from TRB CDR3 properties and found comparable surface CD5 between naive subsets.

The CDR3 has 13 residues. Germline V gene data show CDR1 as SGHTA and CDR2 as FQGNSA. Details on this clonotype: As yet, its antigen is unknown.

Input material: naive CXCR3+ CD8+ T cells from blood. Subset in this sample: CD45RO-CCR7+CD27+CD95- naive CD8+ T cells expressing CXCR3 (TNR3+). The chain uses TRBV7-2 and TRBJ2-1; TCRdb calls TRBD2, which cannot be checked without DNA. The clonotype was recovered from a human donor in good health. Some clones in this sample may be carry-over from other donors' samples. The CDR3 protein is CASSLLVGSEQFF.